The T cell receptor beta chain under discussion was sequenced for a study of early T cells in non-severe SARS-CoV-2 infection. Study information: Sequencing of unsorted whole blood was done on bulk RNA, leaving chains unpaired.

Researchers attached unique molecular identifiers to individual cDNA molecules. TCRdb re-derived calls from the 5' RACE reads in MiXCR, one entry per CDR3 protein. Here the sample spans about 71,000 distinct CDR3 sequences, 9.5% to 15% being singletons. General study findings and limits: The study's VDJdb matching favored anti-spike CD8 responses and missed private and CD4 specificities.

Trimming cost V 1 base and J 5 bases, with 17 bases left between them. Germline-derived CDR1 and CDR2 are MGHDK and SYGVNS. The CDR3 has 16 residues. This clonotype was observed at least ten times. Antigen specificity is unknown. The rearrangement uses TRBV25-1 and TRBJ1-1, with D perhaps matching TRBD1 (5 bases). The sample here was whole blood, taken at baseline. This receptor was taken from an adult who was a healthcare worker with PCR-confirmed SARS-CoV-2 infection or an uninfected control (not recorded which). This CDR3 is CASSEFPLQGRTEAFF. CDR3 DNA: TGTGCCAGCAGTGAATTCCCCCTGCAGGGTAGGACTGAAGCTTTCTTT.